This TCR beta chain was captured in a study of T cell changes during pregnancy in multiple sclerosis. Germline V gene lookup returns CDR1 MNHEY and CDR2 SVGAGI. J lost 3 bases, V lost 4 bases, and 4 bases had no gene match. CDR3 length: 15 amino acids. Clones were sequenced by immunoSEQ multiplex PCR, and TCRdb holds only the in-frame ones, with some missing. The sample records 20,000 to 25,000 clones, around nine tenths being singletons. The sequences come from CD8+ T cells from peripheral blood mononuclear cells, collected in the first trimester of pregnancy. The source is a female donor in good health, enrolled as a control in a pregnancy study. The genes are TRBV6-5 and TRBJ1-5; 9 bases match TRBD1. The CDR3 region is CASSSGTGNNQPQHF. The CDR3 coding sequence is TGTGCCAGCAGTTCCGGGACAGGGAACAATCAGCCCCAGCATTTT.